A single sample is the source of the 19 T cell receptor beta chains below, sequenced in a study of CD8 T cells in Susac syndrome. The RNA input was roughly 0.45 to 1 ug, and it was reverse transcribed with random hexamers. TCRdb re-analysed the immunoSEQ multiplex PCR reads in MiXCR, keeping a single row per CDR3 protein. Of around 130,000 distinct CDR3 sequences detected, 90% to 95% appear once; the ten largest clones hold about 0.089%. Sequencing used CD4+ T cells from PBMCs. All receptors derive from a human donor in good health.

The V gene is TRBV18, the J gene TRBJ2-7; 13 bases fit TRBD2. Germline V gives CDR1 KGHSH, CDR2 LQKENI. CDR3 length equals 16 residues. Trimming cost V 4 bases and J 2 bases; bases outside gene matches: 5. The CDR3 nucleotides read TGTGCCAGCTCACACGGGACTAGCGGGGCCACCTACGAGCAGTACTTC. Its translation is CASSHGTSGATYEQYF.

The V gene is TRBV4-1, the J gene TRBJ2-5; TRBD1 matches 7 bases. The CDR3 is made up of 15 amino acids. Germline CDR1 is MGHRA and CDR2 is YSYEKL. V shed 3 bases and J 4 bases; nucleotides not matched to a gene: 8. CDR3 sequence: CASSHPDRAGETQYF. Here the CDR3 DNA reads TGCGCCAGCAGCCATCCCGACAGGGCCGGAGAGACCCAGTACTTC.

The chain is built from TRBV20-1 and TRBJ2-5, with 9 positions matching TRBD1. CDR3 size: 14 residues. V was pared by 8 bases and J by 2 bases, with 9 bases of the junction left unmatched. Germline assignment: CDR1 DFQATT and CDR2 SNEGSKA (reference sequence). The DNA of the CDR3 is TGCAGTACCCCGGGACAGGGTATACAAGAGACCCAGTACTTC. This sequence encodes CSTPGQGIQETQYF.

The chain uses TRBV6-2 or TRBV6-3 and TRBJ2-7, with 11 bases lining up with TRBD2. Germline V lookup: CDR1 MNHEY, CDR2 SVGEGT. This CDR3 has 15 amino acids. The trim removed 7 bases at V and 4 bases at J, leaving 9 bases unmatched. The CDR3 nucleotides read TGTGCCAGCATCGAAACTAGCGGGAGACTTTACGAGCAGTACTTC. Protein: CASIETSGRLYEQYF.

This clonotype was seen only once. This chain links TRBV5-6 with TRBJ2-3, with D tentatively TRBD1 (5 bases). The germline V and J ends were trimmed by 4 bases and 2 bases, with 11 bases remaining between them. This CDR3 comprises 14 residues. The germline V gene encodes CDR1 SGHDT and CDR2 YYEEEE. The CDR3 sequence: CASSGALLTDTQYF. For the CDR3, the DNA is TGTGCCAGCAGCGGGGCTCTCCTCACAGATACGCAGTATTTT. The full variable domain, in which reference TRBV5-6 and TRBJ2-3 provide the parts outside the CDR3, is DAGVTQSPTHLIKTRGQQVTLRCSPKSGHDTVSWYQQALGQGPQFIFQYYEEEERQRGNFPDRFSGHQFPNYSSELNVNALLLGDSALYLCASSGALLTDTQYFGPGTRLTVL.

The rearrangement links TRBV10-2 to TRBJ2-1; 11 nucleotides match TRBD2. The CDR3 has 15 amino acids. V shed 8 bases and J 5 bases; nucleotides not matched to a gene: 8. CDR1 is WSHSY, CDR2 SAAADI, per germline. Here the CDR3 reads CASQQGLAENNEQFF. The DNA of the CDR3 is TGCGCCAGCCAGCAGGGACTAGCGGAAAACAATGAGCAGTTCTTC.

This sequence joins TRBV29-1 and TRBJ2-5; 8 bases agree with TRBD2. Germline CDR1 and CDR2: SQVTM and ANQGSEA. There are 16 residues in the CDR3. V dropped 7 bases and J dropped 5; count of bases not matched to a gene: 18. The CDR3 bases are TGCAGCGCGGGGGTGGGGGCTAGCGGGTACGGGGAGACCCAGTACTTC. This sequence encodes CSAGVGASGYGETQYF.

This chain uses TRBV10-3 with TRBJ2-5; D possibly corresponds to TRBD2 (5 bases). CDR3 length: 13 amino acids. Germline loops: CDR1 ENHRY, CDR2 SYGVKD. Between the trimmed V and J ends, which lost 11 bases and 0 bases, there was a span of 13 bases. Written as DNA, the CDR3 is TGTGCCTCCCAAAAGGACTACCAAGAGACCCAGTACTTC. Residues: CASQKDYQETQYF.

The V and J genes are TRBV15 and TRBJ2-7, with no clear D. CDR3 length equals 16 residues. In germline, CDR1 is LNHNV, CDR2 YYDKDF (reference sequence). V gave up 2 bases and J gave up 3 bases, with 17 bases separating them. CDR3 protein: CATSRPKTNRVYEQYF. CDR3 sequence (DNA): TGTGCCACCAGCAGACCTAAAACCAATCGGGTCTACGAGCAGTACTTC.

The V gene is TRBV10-3, the J gene TRBJ2-2; D remains ambiguous. CDR1 is ENHRY, CDR2 SYGVKD, per germline. This CDR3 is 13 amino acids long. V shed 6 bases and J shed 2 bases, with 7 bases lying between them. The CDR3, as DNA: TGTGCCATCAGGTCCAGAAACACCGGGGAGCTGTTTTTT. It yields the protein CAIRSRNTGELFF.

The V call is TRBV6-2 or TRBV6-3, the J call TRBJ2-2; a possible D gene is TRBD1 (6 bases). Germline-derived CDR1 and CDR2 are MNHEY and SVGEGT. Between the trimmed V and J ends, which lost 5 bases and 0 bases, there was a span of 10 bases. The CDR3 spans 15 residues. For the CDR3, the DNA is TGTGCCAGCAGTGAGACAGGTTCGAACACCGGGGAGCTGTTTTTT. Residues: CASSETGSNTGELFF.

The chain links TRBV5-1 to TRBJ2-5; maybe TRBD2 (5 bases). Trimming cost V 2 bases and J 8 bases, with 10 bases left between them. This CDR3 has 12 amino acids. CDR1 SGHRS and CDR2 YFSETQ come from the germline V gene. The CDR3 loop is CASSFMEDTQYF. DNA of the CDR3: TGCGCCAGCAGCTTCATGGAGGATACCCAGTACTTC.

The V and J genes are TRBV13 and TRBJ1-3; D not certain. The CDR3 runs to 16 residues. V was shortened by 4 bases and J by 4 bases, with 17 bases between the two germline ends. Germline-derived CDR1 and CDR2 are PRHDT and FYEKMQ (reference sequence). The CDR3 DNA is TGTGCCAGCAGCTACACCCTACAACTACAGGGAAACACCATATATTTT. It is translated as CASSYTLQLQGNTIYF.

The genes are TRBV30 and TRBJ1-5; D is unresolved. The ends were cut back, 0 bases at V and 2 bases at J, with 11 bases in the middle. The CDR3 contains 15 residues. The germline CDR1 and CDR2 sequences are GTSNPN and SVGIG (reference sequence). CDR3 sequence reads: CAWSVASIGNQPQHF. In DNA form, the CDR3 reads TGTGCCTGGAGTGTGGCCAGTATAGGCAATCAGCCCCAGCATTTT.

The V and J genes are TRBV5-1 and TRBJ2-3; 8 bases line up with TRBD1. Germline lookup yields CDR1 SGHRS and CDR2 YFSETQ. This CDR3 contains 15 residues. J lost 1 base, V lost 6 bases, and 7 bases had no gene match. The CDR3 region is CASKGMGQGTDTQYF. The CDR3 DNA reads TGCGCCAGCAAAGGGATGGGACAGGGCACAGATACGCAGTATTTT.

The chain recombines TRBV20-1 with TRBJ2-5; the match to TRBD2 covers 12 bases. The CDR3 runs to 18 residues. Germline trimming cut 0 bases from V and 1 base from J; bases unmatched to any gene: 9. In germline, CDR1 is DFQATT, CDR2 SNEGSKA (reference sequence). CDR3 protein: CSARDPPSGRVPQETQYF. The CDR3 DNA is TGCAGTGCTAGAGATCCCCCTAGCGGGAGGGTCCCCCAAGAGACCCAGTACTTC.

The chain combines TRBV3-1 with TRBJ2-1, with 8 bases identical to TRBD2. V lost 4 bases and J lost 5; bases outside the gene matches: 7. Germline assignment: CDR1 LGHDT and CDR2 YNNKEL (reference sequence). CDR3 length equals 15 residues. In DNA, the CDR3 is TGTGCCAGCAGCCCAAAAGGACTAGCCCACAATGAGCAGTTCTTC. Its translation is CASSPKGLAHNEQFF.

The rearrangement joins TRBV30 to TRBJ2-7; 10 bases agree with TRBD1. Trimming took 5 bases from V and 0 from J; bases not matched to a gene: 7. CDR3 length: 15 amino acids. Germline-derived CDR1 and CDR2 are GTSNPN and SVGIG (reference sequence). The DNA for the CDR3 is TGTGCCTGGGTAGGGGACAGGGGCCACTCCTACGAGCAGTACTTC. Residues: CAWVGDRGHSYEQYF. Combining the CDR3 with reference TRBV30 and TRBJ2-7 gives the whole variable domain SQTIHQWPATLVQPVGSPLSLECTVEGTSNPNLYWYRQAAGRGLQLLFYSVGIGQISSEVPQNLSASRPQDRQFILSSKKLLLSDSGFYLCAWVGDRGHSYEQYFGPGTRLTVT.

The chain couples TRBV29-1 to TRBJ1-1; D possibly corresponds to TRBD1 (6 bases). V was trimmed by 6 bases and J by 8 bases, leaving 19 bases between them. The CDR3 has 13 amino acids. Germline V gives CDR1 SQVTM, CDR2 ANQGSEA. The CDR3 here is CSVSVQGSAEAFF. CDR3 DNA: TGCAGCGTCTCCGTACAGGGATCTGCGGAAGCTTTCTTT.